This T cell receptor (beta chain) was recorded in a study of blood T cell repertoires in COVID-19. Germline V gene data show CDR1 as LGHDT and CDR2 as YNNKEL (reference sequence). Trimming removed 1 base at V and 3 bases at J, with 7 bases between. This CDR3 comprises 14 residues. This table comes from immunoSEQ multiplex PCR, and its TCRdb copy is limited to in-frame clones, with some not included. Here the sample spans around 190,000 clones, under 80% being singletons. This TCR came from a woman aged 50 to 60 with acute COVID-19. Specimen: PBMCs or T cells enriched from blood (not recorded which). The chain has TRBV3-1 (or the pseudogene TRBV3-2) and TRBJ2-1; D is unclear. The CDR3 DNA is TGTGCCAGCAGCCAAGGAGAGAGCTACAATGAGCAGTTCTTC. It is translated as CASSQGESYNEQFF.